This T cell receptor beta chain was recovered during a study of PD-L1 blockade in urothelial cancer (dated by TCRdb to between 2016 and 2019). Broadly, across the study: Every patient began therapy around 2014 and was given atezolizumab 1,200 mg intravenously every 3 weeks. Patients had an ECOG performance status of 0 or 1 and had received between 0 and 3 prior chemotherapy regimens. The study was an exploratory multi-omic analysis of somatic, immune and clinical correlates of response to PD-L1 blockade with atezolizumab in urothelial cancer. Roughly 10 patients achieved durable clinical benefit and some 20 did not. About 90% of the roughly 29 patients were identified as males with urothelial cancer of bladder origin, and a prior smoking history was reported by 18 of 29 patients. Pretreatment tumor samples, along with matched peripheral blood serially collected before and after atezolizumab treatment, were subjected to TCR sequencing. Durable clinical benefit was defined as a progression-free survival longer than 6 months, and TCR features were additionally tested against progression-free survival and overall survival. Blood samples were analyzed 3 weeks after the start of treatment (second dose) and 6 weeks after the start of treatment. Whole exome sequencing and RNA sequencing of pretreatment tumors were performed alongside TCR sequencing in the same patients. A median of about 140,000 T cells and 83,000 or so unique TCRs was obtained from blood samples, and a median clonality of roughly 0.08 was observed. Pretreatment blood TCR-seq was available for twenty-nine patients, at least one posttreatment blood collection was obtained for some 24 patients, and tumor TCR-seq was available for some 24 patients.

Trimming removed 6 bases from V and 7 bases from J; the gene matches leave 5 bases unexplained. The CDR3, from cysteine to phenylalanine, totals 15 residues. Only the CDR3 portion is preserved as DNA: 45 bases, with reading frame beginning at the first base. CDR1 and CDR2, per the germline V gene, are WSHSY and SAAADI. This clone was seen once. Its specific antigen is unknown. No quality values exist for individual bases; no much larger clone is one base distant. The time point label here, explained by the study, means: peripheral blood 6 weeks after treatment start. A total of around 30 patients with locally advanced or metastatic urothelial carcinoma, treated at Memorial Sloan Kettering on a trial protocol, made up the cohort. Peripheral blood mononuclear cells were collected pretreatment and during treatment, with between 1 and 8 total time points per patient. The Qiagen DNeasy Blood extraction kit was used to purify genomic DNA from total PBMCs and tumor samples. PBMCs were collected pretreatment and during treatment, and were isolated and stored as previously described.

On the study overall, not on this receptor specifically: Improved progression-free and overall survival was associated with having pretreatment peripheral blood TCR clonality below the median. Because of the small sample size (n of about 30) and the many exploratory analyses performed, the results are intended to be regarded as hypothesis-generating. At 3 weeks after the start of treatment, tumor-associated TCR clones in peripheral blood had expanded more in patients with durable benefit (n ≈ 23, p = 0.022).

To estimate absolute template abundance from read counts, synthetic TCR analog templates were spiked into each PCR. TCRbeta CDR3 regions were amplified from genomic DNA with bias-controlled V and J gene primers using the immunoSEQ assay. Rearranged TCRbeta segments were sequenced at approximately 20X coverage. Per the source publication's procedure: Clustering was used to correct sequencing errors, and CDR3s were annotated against IMGT so that V, D and J genes could be assigned. Downstream analyses used only productive TCRbeta rearrangements and left out out-of-frame or stop-codon sequences. Clonality was computed as one minus Shannon entropy normalized by the log of the number of unique productive sequences. Clones differing between time points or between blood and tumor were identified by Fisher's exact test with Benjamini-Hochberg correction at adjusted p below 0.01. Held by TCRdb, this immuneACCESS table contains in-frame sequences only and omits some clones. Under half of the omission traces to an unresolved V gene where checked; the cause of the rest is unknown. V, J and clone size derive from that table, while D and trimming were established from the DNA sequence. This sample holds about 120,000 clones; 80% to 90% were observed only once. The ten largest clones capture around 1.7% of the sample.

Sample: PBMCs, taken around atezolizumab (anti-PD-L1) treatment. The source is a man in his 60s with urothelial cancer. The V gene is TRBV10-2 and the J gene is TRBJ2-1, and 14 bases in between align with TRBD2. The CDR3 protein: CASRRGTSGRNEQFF. The nucleotide sequence reads TGCGCCAGCAGGAGGGGGACTAGCGGGAGAAATGAGCAGTTCTTC.